Presented here are 26 T cell receptor beta chains from one specimen sequenced in a study of T cells in Graves' hyperthyroidism and ophthalmopathy. Using RNA transcripts as the source, TCR beta CDR3 regions were amplified. HTBI primers drove first-round RT-PCR of the TCR CDR3. TCRdb itself ran the multiplex PCR reads through MiXCR, one entry per CDR3 protein. The sample has about 420,000 distinct CDR3 sequences, approximately 14% seen once; the top ten hold 7.5% to 8%. The sample consisted of blood. The receptors originated from a woman younger than 30 with Graves' hyperthyroidism.

Many counts were recorded for this clonotype. The chain has TRBV7-9 and TRBJ2-1; D is ambiguous. Per germline, CDR1 SEHNR and CDR2 FQNEAQ (reference sequence). This CDR3 region has 11 residues. V gave up 4 bases and J gave up 7 bases, with 5 bases separating them. The CDR3 DNA reads TGTGCCAGCAGCTCTAGGAATGAGCAGTTCTTC. Residues: CASSSRNEQFF. Variable domain in full (rest from reference TRBV7-9 and TRBJ2-1): DTGVSQNPRHKITKRGQNVTFRCDPISEHNRLYWYRQTLGQGPEFLTYFQNEAQLEKSRLLSDRFSAERPKGSFSTLEIQRTEQGDSAMYLCASSSRNEQFFGPGTRLTVL.

In its sample, this clonotype was seen many times. The rearrangement uses TRBV20-1 and TRBJ1-1, with 10 bases fitting TRBD1. Germline V lookup: CDR1 DFQATT, CDR2 SNEGSKA (reference sequence). The CDR3 length is 16 residues. The J segment lost 0 bases and the V segment lost 5 bases, leaving 9 bases of the junction unmatched. The CDR3 coding sequence is TGCAGTGCTGGGGACAGGGGCTATTCAATGAACACTGAAGCTTTCTTT. Translated, it gives CSAGDRGYSMNTEAFF.

This clonotype was counted at least ten times. This chain links TRBV6-1 with TRBJ2-2; perhaps D is TRBD1 or TRBD2 (5 bases each). Germline V CDR1 and CDR2: MNHNS, SASEGT. The V end lost 7 bases, the J end lost 7 bases, and 13 bases lay between the germline ends. The CDR3 extends over 13 amino acids. CDR3 sequence: CASTPGGRGELFF. In DNA, the CDR3 is TGTGCCAGCACCCCTGGGGGACGCGGGGAGCTGTTTTTT.

This clonotype was found many times. The V gene is TRBV11-2, the J gene TRBJ1-2, with a weak D call TRBD1 (6 bases). V gave up 2 bases and J gave up 4 bases, with 11 bases separating them. The germline gives CDR1 SGHAT, CDR2 FQNNGV. This CDR3 contains 14 residues. The chain's CDR3 is CASSLTQGGYGYTF. CDR3 nucleotides: TGTGCCAGCAGCTTAACACAGGGTGGCTATGGCTACACCTTC.

The CDR3 spells CASSRDTQGDIQYF. CDR3 DNA sequence: TGCGCCAGCAGCCGGGACACTCAGGGGGACATTCAGTACTTC. The chain combines TRBV5-1 with TRBJ2-4; 7 bases agree with TRBD1. Germline CDR1 reads SGHRS; CDR2 reads YFSETQ. The CDR3 consists of 14 residues. V dropped 4 bases and J dropped 8; count of bases not matched to a gene: 9.

This clonotype came up many times. The chain uses TRBV5-1 and TRBJ2-7; TRBD2 matches at 10 bases. Germline V lookup: CDR1 SGHRS, CDR2 YFSETQ. V lost 4 bases and J lost 6; bases outside the gene matches: 13. The length of the CDR3 is 16 residues. CDR3 in DNA: TGCGCCAGCAGCCCGGAACTAGCGGGACATGGTGGCGAGCAGTACTTC. Translated, it gives CASSPELAGHGGEQYF. The full variable domain, rest sourced from reference TRBV5-1 and TRBJ2-7, is KAGVTQTPRYLIKTRGQQVTLSCSPISGHRSVSWYQQTPGQGLQFLFEYFSETQRNKGNFPGRFSGRQFSNSRSEMNVSTLELGDSALYLCASSPELAGHGGEQYFGPGTRLTVT.

J is TRBJ1-1 and V is TRBV6-1; 7 bases are shared with TRBD1. V was pared by 5 bases and J by 4 bases, with 7 bases of the junction left unmatched. Germline CDR1 MNHNS, CDR2 SASEGT. This CDR3 region has 14 residues. In DNA, the CDR3 is TGTGCCAGCAGTCCCACGACAGGGAGCACTGAAGCTTTCTTT. This sequence encodes CASSPTTGSTEAFF.

V and J are TRBV28 and TRBJ1-4; no firm D call. CDR3 length equals 16 residues. Germline V CDR1 and CDR2: MDHEN, SYDVKM. V was shortened by 6 bases and J by 0 bases, with 14 bases between the two germline ends. CDR3: CASSPGSAATNEKLFF. For the CDR3, the DNA is TGTGCCAGCAGCCCCGGGTCGGCAGCAACTAATGAAAAACTGTTTTTT.

V and J are TRBV7-9 and TRBJ2-3, with D possibly TRBD1 on 7 matching bases. Per germline, CDR1 SEHNR and CDR2 FQNEAQ (reference sequence). Trimming took 4 bases from V and 5 from J, leaving 13 bases between them. The CDR3 spans 14 residues. The CDR3 DNA reads as TGTGCCAGCAGCTCTACAGGGGAGGTAGATACGCAGTATTTT. Protein product: CASSSTGEVDTQYF.

In its sample, this clonotype was seen many times. The chain is built from TRBV20-1 and TRBJ1-2; 9 bases are shared with TRBD1. The ends lost 3 bases at V and 7 bases at J; junction bases unmatched: 9. This CDR3 has 14 residues. Germline lookup yields CDR1 DFQATT and CDR2 SNEGSKA (reference sequence). CDR3 region: CSARGGTGSGGYTF. CDR3 nucleotides: TGCAGTGCTAGGGGCGGGACAGGGAGTGGTGGCTACACCTTC.

This clonotype was seen many times. This chain uses TRBV27 with TRBJ1-1; D unclear. The CDR3 covers 12 residues. Trimming cost V 9 bases and J 0 bases, with 8 bases left between them. Germline V gives CDR1 MNHEY, CDR2 SMNVEV (reference sequence). The CDR3 coding sequence is TGTGCCAGGACCCAAGTGAACACTGAAGCTTTCTTT. The encoded protein is CARTQVNTEAFF.

This clonotype was seen more than once but under ten times. The CDR3 bases are TGTGCCAGTAGCCTACAGGGGGCTAGGGAGCAGTTCTTC. As protein: CASSLQGAREQFF. The rearrangement joins TRBV19 to TRBJ2-1; 9 bases line up with TRBD1. The CDR3 is made up of 13 amino acids. The germline V gene encodes CDR1 LNHDA and CDR2 SQIVND (reference sequence). The V and J ends lost 6 bases and 10 bases, in that order; junction bases with no gene match: 7.

This clonotype was observed many times. This chain connects TRBV2 to TRBJ2-3, with 8 nucleotides matching TRBD2. The CDR3 is 16 residues long. From germline, CDR1 is SNHLY and CDR2 FYNNEI. The V gene end was trimmed by 3 bases and the J gene end by 2 bases; junction bases not matched to a gene: 7. DNA for the CDR3: TGTGCCAGCAGTGACCCTGCGGGGGGCGACACAGATACGCAGTATTTT. Translated: CASSDPAGGDTDTQYF. Using reference TRBV2 and TRBJ2-3 for the parts outside the CDR3, the full variable domain is EPEVTQTPSHQVTQMGQEVILRCVPISNHLYFYWYRQILGQKVEFLVSFYNNEISEKSEIFDDQFSVERPDGSNFTLKIRSTKLEDSAMYFCASSDPAGGDTDTQYFGPGTRLTVL.

This clonotype was found many times. CDR3 sequence: CASSTSVYEQYF. In DNA, the CDR3 is TGTGCCAGCAGCACCTCAGTCTACGAGCAGTACTTC. The genes are TRBV11-2 and TRBJ2-7; D is unresolved. CDR1 is SGHAT, CDR2 FQNNGV, per germline. The CDR3 has 12 amino acids. The V end was cut by 5 bases, the J end by 3 bases, with 8 bases between.

The chain joins TRBV12-3 or TRBV12-4 to TRBJ2-3; 12 nucleotides align to TRBD2. V lost 4 bases to trimming and J lost 3 bases; unmatched junction nucleotides: 2. The CDR3 runs 15 residues. The CDR3 DNA sequence: TGTGCCAGCAGTTCGACTAGCGGGAGTACAGATACGCAGTATTTT. Its translation is CASSSTSGSTDTQYF.

In this sample, this clonotype turned up many times. The chain couples TRBV2 to TRBJ2-2; maybe TRBD1 (5 bases). CDR1 SNHLY and CDR2 FYNNEI come from the germline V gene. Trimming removed 7 bases from V and 1 base from J, with 7 bases in between. This CDR3 comprises 13 residues. CDR3 DNA sequence: TGTGCCAGCAACCAGGGGAACACCGGGGAGCTGTTTTTT. The encoded protein is CASNQGNTGELFF.

This clonotype was counted ten times or more. J is TRBJ1-1 and V is TRBV30, with D possibly matching TRBD1 (6 bases). This CDR3 contains 13 residues. Trimming shortened V by 4 bases and J by 5 bases, and 14 bases separated the two germline ends. Germline V gene sequence: CDR1 GTSNPN, CDR2 SVGIG (reference sequence). CDR3 sequence: CAWNRGGGTEAFF. DNA for the CDR3: TGTGCCTGGAACCGGGGAGGGGGGACTGAAGCTTTCTTT.

This clonotype was detected ten times or more. The CDR3 region has the DNA TGTGCCAGCAGCCAAGCTCTAACGGGACAGGATACGCAGTATTTT. It codes for CASSQALTGQDTQYF. The chain joins TRBV3-1 to TRBJ2-3; 7 positions agree with TRBD1. V lost 1 base, J lost 6 bases, and 7 bases stayed unmatched. The CDR3 loop spans 15 amino acids. The germline gives CDR1 LGHDT, CDR2 YNNKEL (reference sequence).

This clonotype was seen ten or more times. The chain joins TRBV2 to TRBJ2-5; unclear D gene. Germline V lookup: CDR1 SNHLY, CDR2 FYNNEI. V was cut by 4 bases and J by 2 bases, with 17 bases left in between. The CDR3 totals 16 residues. The CDR3 DNA reads TGTGCCAGCAGTGTTCAAGACCCGAGACTTCAAGAGACCCAGTACTTC. Amino acids: CASSVQDPRLQETQYF.

In this sample, this clonotype turned up many times. The chain joins TRBV20-1 to TRBJ2-7, with TRBD2 matching 10 bases. Germline CDR1 DFQATT, CDR2 SNEGSKA (reference sequence). V shed 3 bases, J shed 6 bases, and the junction held 11 bases outside the gene matches. The CDR3 contains 15 residues. Written as DNA, the CDR3 is TGCAGTGCTAGGTCCGGGACTAGCGAACTCCTCGAGCAGTACTTC. Its protein is CSARSGTSELLEQYF.

As for this clonotype: This could be a read error, since a much larger clone is one nucleotide away. The chain recombines TRBV6-1 with TRBJ2-1, with 16 bases matching TRBD2. This CDR3 is 15 amino acids long. CDR1 is MNHNS and CDR2 is SASEGT in the germline V gene. The CDR3 reads CVSSQGLAGGREQFF. DNA for the CDR3: TGTGTCAGCAGTCAGGGACTAGCGGGGGGGCGCGAGCAGTTCTTC.

This chain joins TRBV20-1 and TRBJ2-3; 9 positions match TRBD2. V lost 6 bases to trimming and J lost 2 bases; unmatched junction nucleotides: 9. CDR3 size: 15 residues. The germline V gene has CDR1 DFQATT and CDR2 SNEGSKA (reference sequence). DNA for the CDR3: TGCAGTGCCTCGGGGCTAGCGGGGCTCACAGATACGCAGTATTTT. It yields the protein CSASGLAGLTDTQYF.

This clonotype occurred many times. This chain connects TRBV5-6 to TRBJ2-3; D remains ambiguous. The CDR3 length is 15 residues. V shed 1 base and J shed 2 bases, with 11 bases lying between them. Germline-derived CDR1 and CDR2 are SGHDT and YYEEEE. CDR3 protein: CASSLINQVTDTQYF. Written as DNA, the CDR3 is TGTGCCAGCAGCTTGATAAATCAGGTCACAGATACGCAGTATTTT.

CDR3: CASSQGPAANEQFF. The CDR3 nucleotides are TGTGCCAGCAGCCAAGGGCCGGCCGCGAATGAGCAGTTCTTC. The chain recombines TRBV3-1 with TRBJ2-1, with D hard to call. Germline V gives CDR1 LGHDT, CDR2 YNNKEL (reference sequence). Trimming shortened V by 1 base and J by 7 bases, and 11 bases separated the two germline ends. This CDR3 comprises 14 residues.

This clonotype was seen ten or more times. The V gene is TRBV15, the J gene TRBJ1-1; 11 positions agree with TRBD1. The length of the CDR3 is 15 residues. Germline loops: CDR1 LNHNV, CDR2 YYDKDF (reference sequence). The V segment lost 5 bases and the J segment 4 bases; nucleotides outside the gene matches: 6. CDR3 sequence: CATSPWGTGGTEAFF. The CDR3 DNA follows: TGTGCCACCAGCCCCTGGGGGACAGGGGGCACTGAAGCTTTCTTT.

This clonotype has a count of ten or more. This chain joins TRBV29-1 and TRBJ2-5; no firm D call. Germline CDR1 and CDR2: SQVTM and ANQGSEA. This CDR3 is built from 16 residues. Trimming pared 4 bases from V and 5 bases from J, leaving 23 bases between. CDR3: CSVVDPSLVVGETQYF. In DNA form, the CDR3 reads TGCAGCGTTGTAGACCCTTCCCTAGTTGTGGGCGAGACCCAGTACTTC.